This T cell receptor (beta chain) was found in a study of T cells in Graves' hyperthyroidism and ophthalmopathy. Study information: Before any treatment, at initial diagnosis, peripheral blood was collected.

The CDR3 length is 14 residues. Trimming stripped 3 bases from V and 1 base from J, with 7 bases between. This clonotype came up many times. RNA transcripts yielded amplified TCR beta CDR3 regions. Primed by the HTBI set, a first-round RT-PCR was run on the TCR CDR3. TCRdb processed the multiplex PCR reads anew with MiXCR; each CDR3 protein has one entry. Among about 560,000 distinct CDR3 sequences listed, 16% were seen once. Sequencing input: blood. This receptor was obtained from a woman aged 18-29 years with Graves' hyperthyroidism. The rearrangement joins TRBV12-3 or TRBV12-4 to TRBJ1-3; D not resolved. CDR3 region: CASSFRLSGNTIYF. CDR3 coding DNA: TGTGCCAGCAGTTTCCGGTTGTCTGGAAACACCATATATTTT.